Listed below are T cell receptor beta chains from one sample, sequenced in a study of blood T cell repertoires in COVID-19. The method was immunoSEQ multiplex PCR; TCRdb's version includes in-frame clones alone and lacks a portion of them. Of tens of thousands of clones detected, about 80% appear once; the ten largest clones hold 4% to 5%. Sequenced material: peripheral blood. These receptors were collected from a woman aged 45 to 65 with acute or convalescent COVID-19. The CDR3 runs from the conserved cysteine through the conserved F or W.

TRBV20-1,CSASFGGVTEAFF
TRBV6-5,CASSYSPVRGDQPQHF
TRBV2,CASRMLAEAFF
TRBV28,CASSLAGLDGYTF
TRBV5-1,CASTPGGLTGNTIYF
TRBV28,CASSTNRGGRNEQFF
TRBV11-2,CASSFGGGTEAFF
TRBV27,CASSRTSGVSYNEQFF
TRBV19,CASRRGGTLNTEAFF
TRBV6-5,CASSWQGARSNEKLFF
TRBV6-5,CASSGIRGAEAFF
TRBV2,CASSKGTGGLLNTEAFF
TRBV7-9,CASSSTSGGAFNTGELFF
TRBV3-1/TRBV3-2,CASSPSTDFYEQYF
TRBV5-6,CASGIAGGRSEQFF
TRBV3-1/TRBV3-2,CASSQTHEQFF
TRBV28,CASSLIPTGAYGYTF
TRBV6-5,CASSPTGQLLYGYTF
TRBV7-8,CASSLGQGLDTEAFF
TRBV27,CASSLFRGGRGGADTQYF
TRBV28,CASTVAGTGPYEQYF
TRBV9,CASSVGTMGAFF